The TCR beta chain under discussion was sequenced for a study of cytomegalovirus exposure and HLA in healthy donors. The primer mix had 60 Vbeta and 13 Jbeta primers. As handled by the study authors: Per a later analysis, the number of unique TCR beta chains was roughly 80 million, of which roughly 10 million were shared. Profiling relied on immunoSEQ multiplex PCR, and the TCRdb table lists in-frame clones only, not all of them. That table is the source of V, J and clone size, and D and trimming were worked out from the DNA. The table records about 160,000 clones, approximately 88% of them present only once. The CDR3 is 15 amino acids. Germline V lookup: CDR1 SNHLY, CDR2 FYNNEI. V shed 1 base, J shed 11 bases, and the junction held 10 bases outside the gene matches.

The sample taken for sequencing was PBMCs. The chain links TRBV2 to TRBJ1-5; 8 nucleotides agree with TRBD1. The clonotype comes from a man aged 25-45 years in good health and CMV-seronegative. DNA for the CDR3: TGTGCCAGCAGTGAAGGGTCCAGGGGGCCAGGTGCCCAGCATTTT. The encoded protein is CASSEGSRGPGAQHF.